This is a list of T cell receptor beta chains from one sample in a study of radiotherapy plus CTLA-4 blockade in lung cancer. Some clones are missing from TCRdb's copy, which holds only in-frame ones; the method was immunoSEQ multiplex PCR. This sample has 50,000 or so clones, with 65% to 80% found just once. Sequenced material: peripheral blood, taken from a patient treated with radiotherapy plus ipilimumab. The receptors shown here come from a human donor with non-small cell lung cancer who had a partial response to radiotherapy plus ipilimumab. Both conserved end residues are part of each CDR3. The order of the fields is clone size, V gene, D gene, J gene, CDR3 DNA, CDR3 protein. D genes are given only for firm matches. The size of a clone is reported for some rows only, either as once, few or many, or as a class for expanded clones.

>.|TRBV27|TRBD1|TRBJ1-2
TGTGCCAGCAGTTTAGTAGGACAGGGGAACTATGGCTACACCTTC
CASSLVGQGNYGYTF
>.|TRBV7-2|.|TRBJ1-6
TGTGCCAGCAGCCCCCGGGGGGGGTTTCTTAATTCACCCCTCCACTTT
CASSPRGGFLNSPLHF
>.|TRBV14|TRBD1|TRBJ1-1
TGTGCCAGCAGCCGGGACAGGGATTATCCGTACACTGAAGCTTTCTTT
CASSRDRDYPYTEAFF
>few|TRBV30|TRBD1|TRBJ2-5
TGTGCCCTAACCTCGACAGGGGGGCAAGAGACCCAGTACTTC
CALTSTGGQETQYF
>.|TRBV19|.|TRBJ2-2
TGTGCCAGTAGTATGACAAACACCGGGGAGCTGTTTTTT
CASSMTNTGELFF
>.|TRBV7-2|TRBD1|TRBJ1-6
TGTGCCAGCACCGCCGGGACAGGGGAGCGGTCACCCCTCCACTTT
CASTAGTGERSPLHF
>.|TRBV13|TRBD2|TRBJ2-2
TGTGCCAGCAGCTTGCGGGGGAGCACCGGGGAGCTGTTTTTT
CASSLRGSTGELFF
>.|TRBV27|TRBD1|TRBJ1-6
TGTGCCAGCAGGCGGGTTCAGGGGGATAATTCACCCCTCCACTTT
CASRRVQGDNSPLHF
>few|TRBV10-2|.|TRBJ1-1
TGCGCCAGCAGCTCAGGGATGAACACTGAAGCTTTCTTT
CASSSGMNTEAFF
>.|TRBV5-4|.|TRBJ2-7
TGTGCCAGCAGCTTGAACAGACAGATAGACGAGCAGTACTTC
CASSLNRQIDEQYF
>.|TRBV10-3|.|TRBJ1-1
TGTGCCATCAGTGAGGGAGGGCTGGGCACTGAAGCTTTCTTT
CAISEGGLGTEAFF
>.|TRBV7-8|.|TRBJ2-7
TGTGCCAGCAGCTTTCCGGGCGAGCAGTACTTC
CASSFPGEQYF
>.|TRBV25-1|.|TRBJ2-5
TGTGCCAGCAGTGAGAGGGGGGGAATTGAGACCCAGTACTTC
CASSERGGIETQYF
>.|TRBV2|.|TRBJ1-1
TGTGCCAGCAGTGAGTTCAGGGGTAGGACTGAAGCTTTCTTT
CASSEFRGRTEAFF
>.|TRBV5-1|TRBD1|TRBJ1-3
TGCGCCAGCAGCGCCCTTCGACAGGGACACTCTGGAAACACCATATATTTT
CASSALRQGHSGNTIYF
>.|TRBV5-1|TRBD1|TRBJ1-3
TGCGCCAGCAGCGCGTCAGGGGGCGCGGGAAACACCATATATTTT
CASSASGGAGNTIYF
>once|TRBV28|TRBD1|TRBJ1-5
TGTGCCAGCAGTCCGCGACAGGGGGGGTTAGGTCAGCCCCAGCATTTT
CASSPRQGGLGQPQHF
>few|TRBV6-5|.|TRBJ1-4
TGTGCCAGCAGTTACTCGGAGCCTGCAACTAATGAAAAACTGTTTTTT
CASSYSEPATNEKLFF
>.|TRBV14|TRBD1|TRBJ2-7
TGTGCCAGCAGCCCTACGGACAGGACCACCTACGAGCAGTACTTC
CASSPTDRTTYEQYF
>.|TRBV7-7|TRBD1|TRBJ1-3
TGTGCCAGCAGCTCCGGGACAGGGGCTGGAAACACCATATATTTT
CASSSGTGAGNTIYF
>.|TRBV5-1|.|TRBJ2-5
TGCGCCAGCAGCCCGGCCCAGGGTCCCCAAGAGACCCAGTACTTC
CASSPAQGPQETQYF
>.|TRBV14|.|TRBJ1-1
TGTGCCAGCAGCCAATGGACAGTGAACACTGAAGCTTTCTTT
CASSQWTVNTEAFF
>once|TRBV6-5|.|TRBJ2-1
TGTGCCAGCAGTTACTCCCGGGGTGCCAATGAGCAGTTCTTC
CASSYSRGANEQFF
>.|TRBV5-4|TRBD1|TRBJ2-5
TGTGCCAGCAGCACAGACAGGGGGGAGACCCAGTACTTC
CASSTDRGETQYF
>.|TRBV28|.|TRBJ1-3
TGTGCCAGCAGCCCCCCTACGGGGGGGCGAGGTGGAAACACCATATATTTT
CASSPPTGGRGGNTIYF
>.|TRBV5-1|.|TRBJ1-6
TGCGCCAGCAGCCCCGGGACGGGAGGAAGTCCACCCCTCCACTTT
CASSPGTGGSPPLHF
>once|TRBV4-3|.|TRBJ2-1
TGCGCCAGCAGCCAAGATCCGAACCCTACCGGACTAATCTACAATGAGCAGTTCTTC
CASSQDPNPTGLIYNEQFF
>.|TRBV15|.|TRBJ1-4
TGTGCCACCAGCAGAGATTGGGGGGGCGGAAGAAAACTGTTTTTT
CATSRDWGGGRKLFF
>.|TRBV6-4|TRBD2|TRBJ2-1
TGTGCCAGCAGTGAGAGGGCCGCGGGGGGCGGGGTTGAGCAGTTCTTC
CASSERAAGGGVEQFF
>.|TRBV7-9|.|TRBJ1-2
TGTGCCAGCGGACCTCCGATCCCGGGGGGCTATGGCTACACCTTC
CASGPPIPGGYGYTF
>.|TRBV5-1|TRBD1|TRBJ2-5
TGCGCCAGCAGCTTGACAGGGGCAAATCAAGAGACCCAGTACTTC
CASSLTGANQETQYF
>.|TRBV6-1|TRBD1|TRBJ2-7
TGTGCCAGCAGTGGAGGGACAGCGTTCTACGAGCAGTACTTC
CASSGGTAFYEQYF
>.|TRBV16|TRBD2|TRBJ2-7
TGTGCCAGCAGCCATTCTAGCGGGTACTACGAGCAGTACTTC
CASSHSSGYYEQYF
>.|TRBV9|.|TRBJ1-1
TGTGCCAGCAGCCGCGGCACAGGAAACACTGAAGCTTTCTTT
CASSRGTGNTEAFF
>.|TRBV9|.|TRBJ1-4
TGTGCCAGCAGCCCTGACAGGCCCAGTCATGAAAAACTGTTTTTT
CASSPDRPSHEKLFF
>.|TRBV28|.|TRBJ1-2
TGTGCCAGCAGCTATTGGGCCTCCAGCTATGGCTACACCTTC
CASSYWASSYGYTF
>.|TRBV19|.|TRBJ2-7
TGTGCCAGTAGTAACTCCCCCTACGAGCAGTACTTC
CASSNSPYEQYF
>.|TRBV5-6|.|TRBJ2-3
TGTGCCAGCAGCCCGGACAGAATCGGCACAGATACGCAGTATTTT
CASSPDRIGTDTQYF
>.|TRBV6-5|TRBD1|TRBJ1-1
TGTGCCAGCAGCTACGCCCAGGGGGCAATAGCTGAAGCTTTCTTT
CASSYAQGAIAEAFF
>.|TRBV19|.|TRBJ2-7
TGTGCCAGTAGTATACCGGGGGCCTACGAGCAGTACTTC
CASSIPGAYEQYF
>few|TRBV28|.|TRBJ2-1
TGTGCCAGCCGGGAACGATCCTACAATGAGCAGTTCTTC
CASRERSYNEQFF
>.|TRBV29-1|.|TRBJ1-2
TGCAGCGTTGACACTTCTCGTAGCGGCTACACCTTC
CSVDTSRSGYTF
>.|TRBV7-9|TRBD1|TRBJ2-5
TGTGCCAGCAGCTTAGTAGAGGGGCGGGACAGGGGCCAAGAGACCCAGTACTTC
CASSLVEGRDRGQETQYF
>.|TRBV5-1|.|TRBJ2-7
TGCGCCAGCAGCTTGCAGGCAGTTTCCTACGAGCAGTACTTC
CASSLQAVSYEQYF
>.|TRBV27|.|TRBJ1-1
TGTGCCAGCAGTTTACGCGGGGGCCCTGAAGCTTTCTTT
CASSLRGGPEAFF
>few|TRBV5-5|TRBD2|TRBJ2-1
TGTGCCAGCAGCTTAGCCCCCCGGGGGGTTTACAATGAGCAGTTCTTC
CASSLAPRGVYNEQFF
>.|TRBV4-1|TRBD1|TRBJ2-6
TGCGCCAGCAGCCAGGACAGGGGCGGGGTCTCTGGGGCCAACGTCCTGACTTTC
CASSQDRGGVSGANVLTF
>.|TRBV5-1|TRBD1|TRBJ1-6
TGCGCCAGCAGCTTCACGGGACAGTATAATTCACCCCTCCACTTT
CASSFTGQYNSPLHF